This T cell receptor (beta chain) was profiled in a study of tumor-infiltrating lymphocytes in primary liver carcinoma (dated by TCRdb to 2017 to 2019). About the study as a whole: Of the five patients, three men and two women aged 30 to 69 years, four had hepatocellular carcinoma and one had combined HCC and intrahepatic cholangiocarcinoma. The tumors of the five patients were staged as T1-T3 N0M0, with maximum diameters ranging from roughly 4 to 11 cm. Roughly 3.5 to 7.5 million productive TCRbeta reads were obtained per sample, and no significant difference in read depth was found between tissue types. Agilent mRNA microarray profiling was performed on the approximately 27 tumor region samples to relate TCRbeta repertoire diversity to the local molecular phenotype. TCRbeta repertoire sequencing covered roughly 35 specimens from 5 patients: 25 or so tumor regions, 5 adjacent noncancerous liver tissues and 5 peripheral blood samples. Reproducibility between technical replicate repertoires was high, with correlation coefficients above 0.95 and mean shared-clone rates approximately 0.91. Across five regions of each liver tumor, along with adjacent normal tissue and blood, the study brought together TCRbeta repertoire sequencing, expression microarrays and whole-exome sequencing. The paper as a whole reports these results and caveats: The study included only four to six patients, and the authors note findings should be validated in a larger study. Because only the TCR beta chain was sequenced and unpaired alpha chains were not captured, true repertoire diversity is likely underestimated. Consistent with antigen-driven expansion, pairs of tumor regions showed higher repertoire overlap (mean roughly 36%) than either tumor-adjacent pairs (approximately 17%) or tumor-blood pairs (around 14%). Only about 7.5-25% of top clones were present in all five regions of a tumor, suggesting spatial heterogeneity of tumor-infiltrating T cells. The top 250 clones accounted for a significantly greater share of the repertoire in tumors than in blood (p = 0.039). Because the samples were bulk and unsorted, CD4+ and CD8+ T cell repertoires could not be compared.

Total RNA and DNA were co-extracted without cell sorting from around 20-30 mg of bulk tissue using the AllPrep DNA/RNA mini kit. Between late 2015 and early 2016, a few patients in China with histopathologically diagnosed primary liver carcinoma had surgical resection. Patients had chronic HBV infection and were treatment-naive at sampling. Five spatially separated regions were sampled from each tumor: the superior, inferior, left-lateral and right-lateral poles, plus the tumor centre. Histology showed that every tumor sample contained more than 75% viable tumor cells. Each fresh piece of tumor and adjacent tissue was cut in two, with one half stored in RNAlater at -80 degrees C and the other half sent for histology. This clonotype was seen just once. Its antigen remains unidentified. There are no base qualities to consult, and no much larger clone falls within one base. A solitary read yields weak support.

The germline V gene supplies CDR1 MNHNS and CDR2 SASEGT. The CDR3, from cysteine to phenylalanine, totals 15 residues. Only CDR3 DNA remains: 45 bases, in frame from the first base. Using a constant-region primer and ProtoScript II reverse transcriptase, TCRbeta-specific cDNA was reverse-transcribed from 400 to 550 ng total RNA. Construction of the TCRbeta libraries relied on three nested rounds of multiplex PCR, following a slightly modified ARM-PCR procedure. The first two PCR rounds used multiplex TRBV1-TRBV30 forward primers with a Cbeta reverse primer, each for about 10 cycles. Sample barcodes and Illumina adapters were attached in a final 25-cycle PCR using Deep VentR polymerase. Before sequencing, amplicons between 200 and 500 bp were purified from gel using a QIAquick gel extraction kit. An Illumina HiSeq 2500 was used to sequence the TCRbeta amplicons with 250-bp paired-end reads. Concerning the study's data processing: Trimmomatic v0.33 was used to quality-trim the reads, and FLASH v1.2.11 was used to merge paired reads so that full CDR3 sequences could be recovered. V, D and J germline segments were assigned to the rearranged TCRbeta sequences using MiGEC v1.2.1b. Clonotype statistics and Shannon-Wiener diversity indices were calculated with VDJtools v1.0.0. Except for diversity analysis, only each sample's 250 most abundant clonotypes were used in subsequent analyses to reduce sampling bias. TCRdb reworked the public reads: Q25 trimming with fastp, MiXCR clone assembly, productive beta chains retained. Every entry covers one CDR3 protein and lists the most common genes and DNA from its rows. TCRdb, rather than the study authors, made the V and J calls. The sample table records 95,000 to 150,000 distinct CDR3 sequences; 64% of these occur just once. The ten largest clones capture 8.4% of the sample.

Sequencing was done on a sample of liver tumor tissue from sampling region 3. The cell subset or site label, as the study defines it: tumor region T3, left-lateral pole. This sequence was found in a woman in her sixties or seventies with primary liver carcinoma and hepatitis B virus infection. This sequence uses TRBV6-1 and TRBJ2-3; 8 middle bases align to TRBD2. The base sequence is TGTCCCTGCCGGGGGGGCACAACTAGCACAGATACGCAGTATTTT. It encodes CPCRGGTTSTDTQYF.